These 8 T cell receptor beta chains originate from one sample sequenced in a study of blood T cell repertoires in COVID-19 (dated by TCRdb to the early 2020s). Preparation of the library involved the immunoSEQ multiplex PCR assay. The source is immuneACCESS, and TCRdb retained only in-frame sequences with V and J called. Part of the clones is not carried over; for the studies checked, unresolved V genes explain less than half of this, and the remainder is unexplained. A total of roughly 60,000 clones appear in this sample, 85% to 95% of them only once. The leading ten clones occupy 4.6% of the sample. The material sequenced was peripheral blood. The receptors stem from a man over 45 with active COVID-19.

The chain combines TRBV5-1 with TRBJ1-1; D perhaps matches TRBD1 (6 bases). The CDR3 length is 14 residues. CDR1 is SGHRS and CDR2 is YFSETQ in the germline V gene. The V end was cut by 3 bases, the J end by 1 base, with 10 bases between. CDR3 in DNA: TGCGCCAGCAGCTCCGGACAGCCGAACACTGAAGCTTTCTTT. Its translation: CASSSGQPNTEAFF.

The V gene is TRBV27, the J gene TRBJ1-2; 7 nucleotides agree with TRBD1. This CDR3 has 13 residues. V shed 3 bases, J shed 5 bases, and the junction held 3 bases outside the gene matches. CDR1 and CDR2 from the germline V gene are MNHEY and SMNVEV (reference sequence). CDR3 region: CASSFQGQYGYTF. CDR3 in DNA: TGTGCCAGCAGTTTCCAGGGACAGTATGGCTACACCTTC.

This clone occurred once. The V call is TRBV7-2, the J call TRBJ1-6; D gene unclear. The length of the CDR3 is 15 residues. Germline V gene data show CDR1 as SGHTA and CDR2 as FQGNSA. Trimming removed 5 bases from V and 9 bases from J, with 17 bases in between. CDR3 sequence reads: CASSGLGQITSPLHF. CDR3 nucleotide sequence: TGTGCCAGCAGCGGACTCGGGCAGATAACTTCACCCCTCCACTTT.

This sequence joins TRBV19 and TRBJ2-3; possible D gene TRBD1, 6 bases. This CDR3 contains 14 residues. Germline V gene data show CDR1 as LNHDA and CDR2 as SQIVND (reference sequence). V was shortened by 4 bases and J by 2 bases, with 10 bases between the two germline ends. This CDR3 reads CASSTRDNTDTQYF. For the CDR3, the DNA is TGTGCCAGTAGTACCCGGGACAACACAGATACGCAGTATTTT.

The CDR3 nucleotides are TGTGCCAGCAGTTACTCCGACAGTCACTCTGGAAACACCATATATTTT. Encoded protein: CASSYSDSHSGNTIYF. The rearrangement uses TRBV6-5 and TRBJ1-3, with D possibly being TRBD1 (5 bases). The CDR3 extends over 16 amino acids. Germline V gene data show CDR1 as MNHEY and CDR2 as SVGAGI. V gave up 0 bases and J gave up 0 bases, with 9 bases separating them.

The chain links TRBV5-1 to TRBJ2-1, with 8 bases aligning to TRBD1. V gave up 4 bases and J gave up 0 bases; unmatched junction bases: 3. CDR1 is SGHRS, CDR2 YFSETQ, per germline. CDR3 length: 15 amino acids. The CDR3 DNA sequence: TGCGCCAGCAGCACCGGGACAGGCTCCTACAATGAGCAGTTCTTC. Translated, it gives CASSTGTGSYNEQFF.

V usage is TRBV13 and J usage is TRBJ2-5; 13 bases agree with TRBD2. After removal of 4 bases from V and 9 bases from J, the junction contained 8 bases not matched to a gene. Germline V gives CDR1 PRHDT, CDR2 FYEKMQ (reference sequence). The CDR3 is 15 amino acids. The CDR3 bases are TGTGCCAGCAGCTCGGGACTAGCGGGACTTACGGCCCAGTACTTC. Its protein product is CASSSGLAGLTAQYF. The full variable domain, its missing parts supplied by reference TRBV13 and TRBJ2-5, is AAGVIQSPRHLIKEKRETATLKCYPIPRHDTVYWYQQGPGQDPQFLISFYEKMQSDKGSIPDRFSAQQFSDYHSELNMSSLELGDSALYFCASSSGLAGLTAQYFGPGTRLLVL.

The chain couples TRBV6-2 or TRBV6-3 to TRBJ1-1; D remains unclear. CDR3 length: 14 residues. Germline CDR1 is MNHEY and CDR2 is SVGEGT. The V and J ends lost 2 bases and 4 bases respectively, with 11 bases between them. The CDR3 protein is CASSYGDGGTEAFF. The DNA for the CDR3 is TGTGCCAGCAGTTACGGGGATGGAGGCACTGAAGCTTTCTTT.